This is a list of T cell receptor beta chains from one sample in a study of blood T cell repertoires in COVID-19. Produced via immunoSEQ multiplex PCR; TCRdb's table is partial and in-frame only. The sample lists about 350,000 clones; around nine tenths were seen once. The sample taken for sequencing was peripheral blood. These receptors originate from a woman between 65 and 79 years old with COVID-19, enrolled during active disease. Each CDR3 is given with its conserved first and last residue. The D gene is left open where the match is weak. Not all rows give a size; the values are once, few, many and, for expanded clones, a class.

clone_size	d_call	j_call	v_call	cdr3_nt	cdr3_aa
once	TRBD2	TRBJ2-1	TRBV3-1/TRBV3-2	TGTGCCAGCAGTCCGACTAGCCTTGGGCCTTATCAGTTCTTC	CASSPTSLGPYQFF
NA	NA	TRBJ1-2	TRBV7-3	TGTGCCAGCAGCTTAAATAGGGGTGCTGGCTACACCTTC	CASSLNRGAGYTF
NA	TRBD1	TRBJ1-5	TRBV4-1	TGCGCCAGCAGCCAAGCGAGGGGGCAGGGAGGCAATCAGCCCCAGCATTTT	CASSQARGQGGNQPQHF
NA	NA	TRBJ2-2	TRBV3-1/TRBV3-2	TGTGCCAGCAGCCGGGGGACTAACACCGGGGAGCTGTTTTTT	CASSRGTNTGELFF
NA	NA	TRBJ1-2	TRBV14	TGTGCCAGCAGTCCAAGATTCGGGACATACTTCTATGGCTACACCTTC	CASSPRFGTYFYGYTF
NA	NA	TRBJ1-1	TRBV12-3/TRBV12-4	TGTGCCAGCAGCCTCCGGGAGAACACTGAAGCTTTCTTT	CASSLRENTEAFF
NA	NA	TRBJ1-1	TRBV7-9	TGTGCCAGCAGCTTGGGGGCCGGGGAAGTGTTCACTGAAGCTTTCTTT	CASSLGAGEVFTEAFF
NA	NA	TRBJ2-5	TRBV9	TGTGCCAGCAGCGGGGGACTTTGGGCGGAGACCCAGTACTTC	CASSGGLWAETQYF
NA	NA	TRBJ1-1	TRBV19	TGTGCCAGTAGTATCGGCAGGAACTTAAACACTGAAGCTTTCTTT	CASSIGRNLNTEAFF
NA	TRBD1	TRBJ1-2	TRBV7-9	TGTGCCAGCACCGCGGACAGGGTGGGTCGCGGCTACACCTTC	CASTADRVGRGYTF
NA	TRBD2	TRBJ2-3	TRBV7-2	TGTGCCAGCAGCTTAGCGGGGGGGGTTCAAGATACGCAGTATTTT	CASSLAGGVQDTQYF
NA	TRBD1	TRBJ2-2	TRBV28	TGTGCCAGCAGTCCGCCCCAGGGGGACACCGGGGAGCTGTTTTTT	CASSPPQGDTGELFF
NA	NA	TRBJ2-5	TRBV28	TGTGCCAGCTCGGGGGGCGAGGAGACCCAGTACTTC	CASSGGEETQYF
NA	TRBD1	TRBJ1-2	TRBV2	TGTGCCAGCAGTGCCGGACAGGGGGCGGTAGGCTACACCTTC	CASSAGQGAVGYTF
NA	NA	TRBJ1-2	TRBV19	TGTGCCAGTAGTAAGGAGGGGCGAGAGTCTAACTATGGCTACACCTTC	CASSKEGRESNYGYTF
once	NA	TRBJ2-7	TRBV29-1	TGCAGCGCTGGGGGGGGGCGGACCTACGAGCAGTACTTC	CSAGGGRTYEQYF
NA	NA	TRBJ1-1	TRBV6-5	TGTGCCAGCAGCCCGGGACTCTTTAACACTGAAGCTTTCTTT	CASSPGLFNTEAFF
NA	NA	TRBJ1-5	TRBV7-9	TGTGCCAGCAGCCCGGGTGGTAATCAGCCCCAGCATTTT	CASSPGGNQPQHF
NA	TRBD1	TRBJ1-4	TRBV7-8	TGTGCCAGCAGTTTTTTCTTCGGGCAGGGGGGTCGTGAAAAATTGTTTTTT	CASSFFFGQGGREKLFF
few	TRBD2	TRBJ2-1	TRBV19	TGTGCCAGTCGATTATCAAGCGGGGGGGCTTACAATGAGCAGTTCTTC	CASRLSSGGAYNEQFF
NA	TRBD1	TRBJ2-4	TRBV5-4	TGTGCCAGCAGCGCCAAACCTTCCGGGACAGGGGTCTCCAAAAACATTCAGTACTTC	CASSAKPSGTGVSKNIQYF
once	NA	TRBJ2-5	TRBV6-1	TGTGCCAGCAGTGAACAGGTTTTGGAAGAGACCCAGTACTTC	CASSEQVLEETQYF
NA	NA	TRBJ1-6	TRBV7-2	TGTGCCAGCAGCTTAGTCCCCTCCGGGACTCATTTAGGTTCACCCCTCCACTTT	CASSLVPSGTHLGSPLHF
NA	TRBD1	TRBJ1-2	TRBV27	TGTGCCAGCAGTTTTGGGGACAGGGTAGGAGGCTACACCTTC	CASSFGDRVGGYTF
NA	TRBD2	TRBJ2-1	TRBV30	TGTGCCTGGAGCGCGGGGGGGTTCATAGGGCAGTTCTTC	CAWSAGGFIGQFF
NA	NA	TRBJ2-5	TRBV24-1	TGTGCCACCAGTGATGGCATGCAAGAGACCCAGTACTTC	CATSDGMQETQYF
NA	NA	TRBJ1-1	TRBV29-1	TGCAGCGTTGATGAGGGAGACGGGACTGAAGCTTTCTTT	CSVDEGDGTEAFF
NA	NA	TRBJ1-5	TRBV3-1/TRBV3-2	TGTGCCAGCAGCCAAGTCGCGGGAATTCCCCAGCCCCAGCATTTT	CASSQVAGIPQPQHF
NA	NA	TRBJ1-2	TRBV27	TGTGCCAGCAGTCCCCTAAAGGGGGGGCGAAGGAATGGCTACACCTTC	CASSPLKGGRRNGYTF
NA	TRBD1	TRBJ1-6	TRBV3-1/TRBV3-2	TGTGCCAGCAGCCCGGACAGGGACAATTCACCCCTCCACTTT	CASSPDRDNSPLHF
NA	NA	TRBJ1-3	TRBV11-2	TGTGCCAGCAGCCTCCCGGGTGGAAACACCATATATTTT	CASSLPGGNTIYF
NA	NA	TRBJ2-5	TRBV6-4	TGTGCCAGCAGACAGGCCCAAGAGGTCCAAGAGACCCAGTACTTC	CASRQAQEVQETQYF
NA	NA	TRBJ2-5	TRBV24-1	TGTGCCACCAGTGATCCTACAGGTCCCGAGACCCAGTACTTC	CATSDPTGPETQYF
NA	NA	TRBJ2-1	TRBV9	TGTGCCAGCAGCGGAGGATCTCGTCAGAGCGACAATGAGCAGTTCTTC	CASSGGSRQSDNEQFF
NA	TRBD1	TRBJ2-1	TRBV28	TGTGCCAGCAGTTATAGACAGGGTAGATTCGCCTACAATGAGCAGTTCTTC	CASSYRQGRFAYNEQFF
NA	TRBD1	TRBJ1-5	TRBV6-6	TGTGCCAGCAGTTACGAGGGACAGAATCAGCCCCAGCATTTT	CASSYEGQNQPQHF
NA	TRBD2	TRBJ2-7	TRBV6-2/TRBV6-3	TGTGCCAGCAGTTGGACTAGCGGGGTTGAGCAGTACTTC	CASSWTSGVEQYF
NA	TRBD1	TRBJ1-4	TRBV19	TGTGCCAGCAGAGGGACAGGGGAAAAACTGTTTTTT	CASRGTGEKLFF
NA	NA	TRBJ2-2	TRBV7-3	TGTGCCAGCAGCTCCACCCCGGGCGGGGAGCTGTTTTTT	CASSSTPGGELFF
NA	TRBD1	TRBJ1-6	TRBV2	TGTGCCAGCACCGGGACAGCCAATTCACCCCTCCACTTT	CASTGTANSPLHF
once	TRBD2	TRBJ2-2	TRBV11-2	TGTGCCAGCCCCTCCCCGGGTTTGGGGGGGAAAACCGGGGAGCTGTTTTTT	CASPSPGLGGKTGELFF
NA	NA	TRBJ1-1	TRBV18	TGTGCCAGCTCAAATAACAGGGAGAAGAACACTGAAGCTTTCTTT	CASSNNREKNTEAFF
NA	TRBD1	TRBJ2-7	TRBV28	TGTGCCACCGTAATGACAGGGACAACCTACGAGCAGTACTTC	CATVMTGTTYEQYF
NA	TRBD2	TRBJ2-1	TRBV5-8	TGTGCCAGCGACCTAGCGGGGACCGAGCAGTTCTTC	CASDLAGTEQFF
NA	NA	TRBJ1-4	TRBV12-3/TRBV12-4	TGTGCCAGCAGTTTCGGTCGTGAACTGTTTTTT	CASSFGRELFF
NA	TRBD2	TRBJ2-7	TRBV13	TGTGCCAGCACCTACGGCGGGGGAAGCTCCTACGAGCAGTACTTC	CASTYGGGSSYEQYF
NA	TRBD1	TRBJ1-5	TRBV6-2/TRBV6-3	TGTGCCAGCACCCCGGGACAGGTGGGATTGTGGAGCAATCAGCCCCAGCATTTT	CASTPGQVGLWSNQPQHF
NA	NA	TRBJ1-3	TRBV5-1	TGCGCCAGCTCCCAAACGGGATCTACTGGAAACACCATATATTTT	CASSQTGSTGNTIYF
NA	NA	TRBJ1-2	TRBV6-1	TGTGCCAGCAGTGAAAAGGCGGGGGGCTACACCTTC	CASSEKAGGYTF
NA	NA	TRBJ2-7	TRBV7-9	TGTGCCAGCAGCTCCGCCCCTACGGGGTCCTTAGAGCAGTACTTC	CASSSAPTGSLEQYF
NA	TRBD2	TRBJ2-1	TRBV2	TGTGCCAGCAGGGATAAGCGGGGGGGCCCCGATGAGCAGTTCTTC	CASRDKRGGPDEQFF
NA	NA	TRBJ1-1	TRBV7-2	TGTGCCAGCAGCTTACGCCCCCTTAGCAACACTGAAGCTTTCTTT	CASSLRPLSNTEAFF
NA	NA	TRBJ2-1	TRBV24-1	TGTGCCACCAGTGGGGTCGGGGGTTCCTACAATGAGCAGTTCTTC	CATSGVGGSYNEQFF
NA	TRBD1	TRBJ1-6	TRBV9	TGTGCCAGCAGCGGGAGGGACAGTTTGTCACCCCTCCACTTT	CASSGRDSLSPLHF
NA	NA	TRBJ2-2	TRBV5-1	TGCGCCAGCAGTCCCGGGCGGGTAGACACCGGGGAGCTGTTTTTT	CASSPGRVDTGELFF
NA	NA	TRBJ2-1	TRBV27	TGTGCCACCCACGGGGGGCTCGTCGATGAGCAGTTCTTC	CATHGGLVDEQFF
NA	NA	TRBJ2-3	TRBV3-1/TRBV3-2	TGTGCCAGCAGCCAGGTGGGGCATAAGGATACGCAGTATTTT	CASSQVGHKDTQYF
NA	TRBD2	TRBJ2-1	TRBV6-5	TGTGCCAGCGGCCGACTAGCAACATCCAATGAGCAGTTCTTC	CASGRLATSNEQFF
NA	TRBD1	TRBJ1-5	TRBV28	TGTGCCAGCAGCCTTACAGGGGCCTACAATCAGCCCCAGCATTTT	CASSLTGAYNQPQHF